This T cell receptor (beta chain) was sequenced in a study of control samples from healthy donors and cancer patients. Assay: immunoSEQ multiplex PCR; the TCRdb copy retains only in-frame clones and omits some. The sample has about 160,000 clones, approximately 96% seen once. Losses at the gene ends were 5 bases for V and 1 base for J; bases not matched to a gene: 5. The V gene's germline CDR1 is SGHNT and CDR2 YENEEA. CDR3 size: 16 residues. Material for sequencing was blood. The receptor comes from a woman in her thirties or forties in good health. V is TRBV11-3 and J is TRBJ2-2; 9 bases match TRBD1. The CDR3: CASSRGQGGNTGELFF. The DNA of the CDR3 is TGTGCCAGCAGCCGGGGACAGGGCGGGAACACCGGGGAGCTGTTTTTT.